This T cell receptor (beta chain) originates from a study of blood T cell repertoires in COVID-19. Study-wide context: Specimens from acute and convalescent COVID-19 originated in the United States, Italy and Spain. The analysed material was cDNA or gDNA that came from T cells, B-cell-depleted T cells, or PBMCs.

Trimming stripped 2 bases from V and 5 bases from J, with 7 bases between. The germline V gene has CDR1 MNHEY and CDR2 SVGEGT. CDR3 size: 12 residues. Per the authors' pipeline: Nucleated cell counts were estimated from reference gene primer amplification. Data came from immunoSEQ multiplex PCR; TCRdb stores just in-frame clones and leaves some out. D and trimming come from the DNA, and the V and J calls and clone size come from that table. In the table there are roughly 37,000 clones, approximately 80% of which are singletons. Specimen: peripheral blood. The source is a human donor in a cohort sampled during active COVID-19. This rearrangement joins TRBV6-2 or TRBV6-3 to TRBJ2-7; a weak D match, TRBD1 (6 bases). The CDR3 spells CASSYRGNEQYF. The CDR3 DNA is TGTGCCAGCAGTTACAGGGGGAACGAGCAGTACTTC.